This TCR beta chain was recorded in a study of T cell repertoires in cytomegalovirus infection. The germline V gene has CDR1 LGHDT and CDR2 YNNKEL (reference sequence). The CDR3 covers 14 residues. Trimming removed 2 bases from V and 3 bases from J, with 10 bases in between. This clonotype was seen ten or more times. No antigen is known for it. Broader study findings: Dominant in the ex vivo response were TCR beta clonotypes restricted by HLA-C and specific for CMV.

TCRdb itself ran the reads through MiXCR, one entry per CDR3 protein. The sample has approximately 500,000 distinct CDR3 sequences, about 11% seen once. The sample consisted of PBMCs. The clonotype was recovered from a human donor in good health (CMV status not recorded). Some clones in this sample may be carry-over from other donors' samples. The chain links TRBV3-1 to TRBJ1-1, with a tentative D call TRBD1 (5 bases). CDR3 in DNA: TGTGCCAGCAGCCAAACGATCAGGGACACTGAAGCTTTCTTT. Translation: CASSQTIRDTEAFF.